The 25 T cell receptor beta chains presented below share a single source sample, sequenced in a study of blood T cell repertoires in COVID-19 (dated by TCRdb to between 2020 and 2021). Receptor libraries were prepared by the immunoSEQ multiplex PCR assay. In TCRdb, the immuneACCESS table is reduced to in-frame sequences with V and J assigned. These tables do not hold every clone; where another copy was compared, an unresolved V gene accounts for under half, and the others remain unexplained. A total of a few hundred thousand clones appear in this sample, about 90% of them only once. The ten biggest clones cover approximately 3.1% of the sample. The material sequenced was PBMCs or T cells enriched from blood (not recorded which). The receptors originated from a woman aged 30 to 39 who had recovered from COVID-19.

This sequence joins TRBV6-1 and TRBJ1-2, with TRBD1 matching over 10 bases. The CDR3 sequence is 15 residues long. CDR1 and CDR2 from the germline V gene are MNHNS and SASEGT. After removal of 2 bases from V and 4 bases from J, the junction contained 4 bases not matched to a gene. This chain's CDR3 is CASSELDRGIYGYTF. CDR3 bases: TGTGCCAGCAGTGAATTGGACAGGGGGATCTATGGCTACACCTTC.

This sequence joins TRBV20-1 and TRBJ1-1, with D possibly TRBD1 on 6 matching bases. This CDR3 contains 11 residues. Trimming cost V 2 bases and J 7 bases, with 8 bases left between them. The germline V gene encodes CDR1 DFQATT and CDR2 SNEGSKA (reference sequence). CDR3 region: CSARPDSEAFF. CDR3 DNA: TGCAGTGCTAGACCGGACAGTGAAGCTTTCTTT.

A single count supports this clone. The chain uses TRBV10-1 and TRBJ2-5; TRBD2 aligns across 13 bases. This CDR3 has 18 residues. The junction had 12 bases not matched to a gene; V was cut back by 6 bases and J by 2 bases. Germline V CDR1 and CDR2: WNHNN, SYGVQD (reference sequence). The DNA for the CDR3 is TGCGCCAGCAGCCCTGGACTAGCGGGGGCTATGCGTCAAGAGACCCAGTACTTC. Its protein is CASSPGLAGAMRQETQYF.

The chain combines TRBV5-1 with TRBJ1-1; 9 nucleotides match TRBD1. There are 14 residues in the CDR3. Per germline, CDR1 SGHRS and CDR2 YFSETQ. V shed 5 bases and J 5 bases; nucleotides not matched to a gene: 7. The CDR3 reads CASRAQGARTEAFF. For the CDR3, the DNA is TGCGCCAGCAGGGCACAGGGGGCGCGGACTGAAGCTTTCTTT.

DNA for the CDR3: TGTGCCATCAGTGAGGGCTCCGGGACGCAGTATTTT. Translated: CAISEGSGTQYF. The chain is built from TRBV10-3 and TRBJ2-3; D is ambiguous. Trimming left V 2 bases short and J 9 bases short, with 9 bases between. The germline V gene encodes CDR1 ENHRY and CDR2 SYGVKD. This CDR3 is 12 amino acids long.

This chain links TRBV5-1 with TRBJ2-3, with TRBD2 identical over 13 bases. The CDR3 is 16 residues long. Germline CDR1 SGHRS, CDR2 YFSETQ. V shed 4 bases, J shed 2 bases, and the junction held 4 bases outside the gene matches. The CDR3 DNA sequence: TGCGCCAGCAGCCGGGGACTAGCGGGGCCCACAGATACGCAGTATTTT. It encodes CASSRGLAGPTDTQYF.

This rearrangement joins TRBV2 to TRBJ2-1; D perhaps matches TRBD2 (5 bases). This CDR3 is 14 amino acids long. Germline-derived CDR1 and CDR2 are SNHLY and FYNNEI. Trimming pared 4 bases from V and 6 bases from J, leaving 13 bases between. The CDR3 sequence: CASSVMDWSNEQFF. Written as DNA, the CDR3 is TGTGCCAGCAGTGTGATGGACTGGTCCAATGAGCAGTTCTTC.

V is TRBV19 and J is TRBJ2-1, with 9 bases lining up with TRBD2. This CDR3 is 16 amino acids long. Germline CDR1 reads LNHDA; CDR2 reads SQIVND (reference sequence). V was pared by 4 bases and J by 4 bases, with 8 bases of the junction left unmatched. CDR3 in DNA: TGTGCCAGTAGTAAGGGGCTAGCGGGACCTTACAATGAGCAGTTCTTC. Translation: CASSKGLAGPYNEQFF.

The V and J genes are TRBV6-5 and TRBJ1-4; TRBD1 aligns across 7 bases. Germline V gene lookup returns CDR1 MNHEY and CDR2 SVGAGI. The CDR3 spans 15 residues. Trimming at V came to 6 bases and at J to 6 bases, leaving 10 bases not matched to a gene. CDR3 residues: CASSLVATGYEKLFF. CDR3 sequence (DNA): TGTGCCAGCAGCCTCGTAGCGACAGGGTATGAAAAACTGTTTTTT.

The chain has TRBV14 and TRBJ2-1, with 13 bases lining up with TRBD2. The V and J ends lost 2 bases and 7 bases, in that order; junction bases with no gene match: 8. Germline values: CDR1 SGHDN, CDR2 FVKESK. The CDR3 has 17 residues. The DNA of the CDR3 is TGTGCCAGCAGCCAAAAAATACTAGCGGGAGGGCGAAATGAGCAGTTCTTC. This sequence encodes CASSQKILAGGRNEQFF.

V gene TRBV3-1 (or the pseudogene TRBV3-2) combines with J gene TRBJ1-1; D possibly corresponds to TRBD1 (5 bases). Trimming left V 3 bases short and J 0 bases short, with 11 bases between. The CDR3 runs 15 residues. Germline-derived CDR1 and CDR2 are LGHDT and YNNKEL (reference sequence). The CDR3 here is CASSQGGFVNTEAFF. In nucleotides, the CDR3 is TGTGCCAGCAGCCAGGGGGGATTTGTGAACACTGAAGCTTTCTTT.

The CDR3 DNA reads as TGTGCCAGTAGTAGGGACAGGGCATCCTACGAGCAGTACTTC. Encoded protein: CASSRDRASYEQYF. This chain joins TRBV19 and TRBJ2-7; 9 nucleotides match TRBD1. The germline V gene encodes CDR1 LNHDA and CDR2 SQIVND (reference sequence). V shed 4 bases, J shed 1 base, and the junction held 2 bases outside the gene matches. The CDR3 sequence is 14 residues long.

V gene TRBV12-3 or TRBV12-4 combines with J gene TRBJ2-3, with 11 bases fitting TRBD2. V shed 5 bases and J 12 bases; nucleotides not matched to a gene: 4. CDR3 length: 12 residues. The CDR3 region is CASSLGLAGQYF. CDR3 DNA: TGTGCCAGCAGTCTAGGACTAGCGGGCCAGTATTTT.

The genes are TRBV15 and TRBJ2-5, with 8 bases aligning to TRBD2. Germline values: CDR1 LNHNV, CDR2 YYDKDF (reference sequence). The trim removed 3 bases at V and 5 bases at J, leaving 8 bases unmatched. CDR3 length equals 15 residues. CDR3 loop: CATSSPGGGRETQYF. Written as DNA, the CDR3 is TGTGCCACCAGCAGCCCCGGGGGGGGCCGGGAGACCCAGTACTTC.

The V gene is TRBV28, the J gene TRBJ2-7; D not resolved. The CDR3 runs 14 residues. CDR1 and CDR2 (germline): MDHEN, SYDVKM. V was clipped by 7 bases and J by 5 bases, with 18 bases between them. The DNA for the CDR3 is TGTGCCAGCACCACATGGGTTAGCCCCAACGAGCAGTACTTC. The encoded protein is CASTTWVSPNEQYF.

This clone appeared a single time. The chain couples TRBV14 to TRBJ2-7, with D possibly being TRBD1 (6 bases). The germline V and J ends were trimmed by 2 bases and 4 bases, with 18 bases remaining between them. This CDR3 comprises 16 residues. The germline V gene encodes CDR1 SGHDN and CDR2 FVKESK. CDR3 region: CASSQLTGPLIYEQYF. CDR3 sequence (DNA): TGTGCCAGCAGCCAACTCACAGGGCCGCTTATTTACGAGCAGTACTTC.

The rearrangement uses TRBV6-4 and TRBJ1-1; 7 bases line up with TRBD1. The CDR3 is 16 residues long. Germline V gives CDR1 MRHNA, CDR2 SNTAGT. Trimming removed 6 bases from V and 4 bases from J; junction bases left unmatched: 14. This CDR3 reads CASRETYRGKGTEAFF. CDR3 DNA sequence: TGTGCCAGCAGAGAAACCTACAGGGGTAAGGGCACTGAAGCTTTCTTT.

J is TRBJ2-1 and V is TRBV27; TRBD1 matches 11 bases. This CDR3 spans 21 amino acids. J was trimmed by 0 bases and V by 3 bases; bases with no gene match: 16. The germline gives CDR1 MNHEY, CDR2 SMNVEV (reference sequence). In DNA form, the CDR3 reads TGTGCCAGCAGTTTCCACCGAAGGACAGGGGGCCACCCTACCTCCTACAATGAGCAGTTCTTC. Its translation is CASSFHRRTGGHPTSYNEQFF.

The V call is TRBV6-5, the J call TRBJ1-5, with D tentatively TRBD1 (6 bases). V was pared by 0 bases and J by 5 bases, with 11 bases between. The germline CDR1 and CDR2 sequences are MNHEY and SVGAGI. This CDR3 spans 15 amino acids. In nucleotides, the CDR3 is TGTGCCAGCAGTTACTCAGCGGCAGGGGATCAGCCCCAGCATTTT. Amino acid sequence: CASSYSAAGDQPQHF.

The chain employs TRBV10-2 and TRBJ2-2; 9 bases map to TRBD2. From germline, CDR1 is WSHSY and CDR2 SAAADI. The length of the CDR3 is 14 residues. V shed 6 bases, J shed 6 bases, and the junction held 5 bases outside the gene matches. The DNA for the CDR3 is TGCGCCAGCAGGGTAGCGGGAGCAGCCGGGGAGCTGTTTTTT. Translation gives CASRVAGAAGELFF.

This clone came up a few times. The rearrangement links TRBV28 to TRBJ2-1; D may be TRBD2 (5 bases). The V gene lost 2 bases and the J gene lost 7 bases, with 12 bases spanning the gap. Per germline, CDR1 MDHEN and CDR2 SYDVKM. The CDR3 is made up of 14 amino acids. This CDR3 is CASSLPLEGNEQFF. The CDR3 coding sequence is TGTGCCAGCAGTTTACCATTAGAGGGAAATGAGCAGTTCTTC.

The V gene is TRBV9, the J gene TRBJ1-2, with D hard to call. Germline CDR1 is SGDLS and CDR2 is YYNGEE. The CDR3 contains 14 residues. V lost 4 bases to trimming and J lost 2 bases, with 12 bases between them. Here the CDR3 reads CASSSIAGNYGYTF. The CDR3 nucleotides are TGTGCCAGCAGCTCCATCGCGGGGAACTATGGCTACACCTTC.

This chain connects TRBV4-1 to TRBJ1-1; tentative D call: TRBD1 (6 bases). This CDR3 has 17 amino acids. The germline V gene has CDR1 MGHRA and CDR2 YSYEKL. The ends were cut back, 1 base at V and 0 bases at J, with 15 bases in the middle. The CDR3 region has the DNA TGCGCCAGCAGCCAAGTGACACGGGGGGGCGTGAACACTGAAGCTTTCTTT. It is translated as CASSQVTRGGVNTEAFF.

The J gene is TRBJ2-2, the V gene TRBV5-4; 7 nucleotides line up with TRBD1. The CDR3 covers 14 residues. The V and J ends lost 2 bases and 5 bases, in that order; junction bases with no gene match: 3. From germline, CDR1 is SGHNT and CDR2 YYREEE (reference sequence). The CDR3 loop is CASSFDRETGELFF. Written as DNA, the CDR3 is TGTGCCAGCAGCTTCGACAGGGAAACCGGGGAGCTGTTTTTT. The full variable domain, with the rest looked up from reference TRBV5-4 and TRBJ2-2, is ETGVTQSPTHLIKTRGQQVTLRCSSQSGHNTVSWYQQALGQGPQFIFQYYREEENGRGNFPPRFSGLQFPNYSSELNVNALELDDSALYLCASSFDRETGELFFGEGSRLTVL.

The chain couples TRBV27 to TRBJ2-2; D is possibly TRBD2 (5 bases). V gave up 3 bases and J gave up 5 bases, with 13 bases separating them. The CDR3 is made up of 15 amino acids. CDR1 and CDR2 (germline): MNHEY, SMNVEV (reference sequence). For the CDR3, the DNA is TGTGCCAGCAGTTTCTATCCTAGCCCGACCGGGGAGCTGTTTTTT. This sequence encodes CASSFYPSPTGELFF.